The rows below give T cell receptor beta chains drawn from one sample of a study of PD-1 blockade in classical Hodgkin lymphoma. Profiling relied on immunoSEQ multiplex PCR, and the TCRdb table lists in-frame clones only, not all of them. This table has around 15,000 clones, 92% appearing once. The sample consisted of CD4+ T cells from blood. The receptors come from a human donor with classical Hodgkin lymphoma. Each CDR3 is given with its conserved first and last residue. A row's size may be missing; if present it is once, few, many or a size class.

J | size | V | CDR3
TRBJ2-2 | - | TRBV2 | CASKSSGTSGFGELFF
TRBJ2-5 | - | TRBV7-6 | CASSPGTGLQETQYF
TRBJ2-7 | - | TRBV4-1 | CASSQIDRLEQYF
TRBJ2-1 | once | TRBV19 | CASSIEAQRAKREQFF
TRBJ2-7 | - | TRBV21-1 | CASSKGHEQYF
TRBJ2-7 | - | TRBV6-5 | CASRGQGVSPYEQYF
TRBJ2-4 | - | TRBV2 | CASSEVGPKNIQYF
TRBJ2-5 | - | TRBV6-5 | CASSTGTIQETQYF
TRBJ1-2 | - | TRBV14 | CASSQVGTGAGGYTF
TRBJ2-3 | - | TRBV18 | CASSPSRQAVQDTQYF
TRBJ1-4 | - | TRBV5-1 | CASSGVFDEKLFF
TRBJ1-4 | - | TRBV30 | CAWSVPRDRSTTNEKLFF
TRBJ1-5 | - | TRBV15 | CATSGRDYQPQHF
TRBJ1-3 | - | TRBV15 | CATSITGTGARNTIYF
TRBJ1-4 | - | TRBV19 | CASNPRDVDEKLFF
TRBJ1-1 | - | TRBV5-4 | CASSLGSSLNTEAFF